Detailed here is one T cell receptor (beta chain). Its antigen is currently unknown. The record originates from a study of T cell responses to AZD1222 COVID-19 vaccine. Study overall: Combined were second doses at about 4 or about 12 weeks. Study outcomes and limitations: Repertoire sampling was restricted to post-peak T cell response timepoints. The donor group comprised mostly white British people and more females; the analysis possibly underestimated clonal diversity. Compared with day 0, the breadth and depth of the Spike-specific TCR repertoire rose significantly after two doses of AZD1222.

Assay used: immunoSEQ multiplex PCR; TCRdb lists only in-frame clones, some missing. This sample has 100,000 to 150,000 clones, with around 86% found just once. The receptor was isolated from an adult in good health. The sample consisted of peripheral blood, taken on day 0 of AZD1222 vaccination.

The CDR3 bases are TGTGCCAGCAGTCCTCCCCCGACCGGAGGGGGAAACACCATATATTTT. Protein sequence: CASSPPPTGGGNTIYF. The chain employs TRBV28 and TRBJ1-3, with D hard to call. Germline V CDR1 and CDR2: MDHEN, SYDVKM. Trimming took 5 bases from V and 4 from J, leaving 18 bases between them. The CDR3 spans 16 residues.